The T cell receptor beta chain described here comes from a study of cytomegalovirus exposure and HLA in healthy donors. Study-wide results and limits: Per published reports, the classifier diagnosed cytomegalovirus status with high specificity and sensitivity. Presence/absence analyses treated sequencing depth as roughly uniform across donors. Analysis was performed later, and it showed HLA-associated TCR beta chains to be more clonally expanded than equally common others.

Worth noting for this clone: Its antigen remains unknown.

This CDR3 has 16 residues. Germline CDR1 MGHDK, CDR2 SYGVNS. V lost 1 base to trimming and J lost 4 bases, with 13 bases between them. 13 Jbeta primers and 60 Vbeta primers were used for the PCR. In the source study's methods: Roughly 10 million shared chains were among 65 million to 85 million unique TCR beta chains counted in a later analysis. Produced via immunoSEQ multiplex PCR; TCRdb's table is partial and in-frame only. V and J calls and clone size are copied from that table; D and trimming were computed from the DNA. This table holds over 85,000 clones, 79% found once. This TCR was sampled from a man aged 25-45 years in good health and CMV-seropositive. The genes are TRBV25-1 and TRBJ2-2; D is ambiguous. Sequencing was carried out using PBMCs. As DNA, the CDR3 is TGTGCCAGCAGTGAATCCTCAGGCCTCCGCACCGGGGAGCTGTTTTTT. Translated, it gives CASSESSGLRTGELFF.